This T cell receptor beta chain derives from a study of T-cell memory formation after mild COVID-19 (dated by TCRdb to about 2021). Background on the whole study: Most TCR sequence clusters were specific to one of the two donors. In a couple of donors, T-cell clones that expanded and contracted after mild COVID-19 were followed by sequencing TCRalpha and TCRbeta repertoires longitudinally. Two young, previously healthy adult volunteers, one female and one male, were included in the cohort. Results the study describes overall, beyond this receptor: Contracting CD4+ clones were found mainly in CM and EM memory subsets, while CD8+ clones were enriched in EMRA. Only a couple of mild cases were covered by the study, and larger cohorts that include severe cases with pre-infection samples were considered necessary. Whether the second-wave clones peaking on day 37 were SARS-CoV-2 specific was not confirmed. Some responding clones were detected in pre-infection memory, suggesting pre-existing cross-reactive memory T cells joined the SARS-CoV-2 response. Balanced CD4/CD8 phenotypes were observed for clones contracting from day 15 to 85, whereas a bias towards CD4+ was observed for a second wave of clones expanding from day 15 to 37.

The run used an Illumina NovaSeq 6000. TCRalpha and TCRbeta cDNA libraries were constructed by 5'RACE with constant-segment primers, with sample barcodes and unique molecular identifiers being introduced. Trizol reagent was used to extract RNA from every sample. The libraries were amplified in two PCR steps, and the second step added a second sample barcode and Illumina TruSeq adapters. The libraries were sequenced on an Illumina NovaSeq using 2 x 150 bp paired-end reads. The source study handled its data this way. With migec v1.2.7, reads were demultiplexed and then collapsed into UMI-guided consensus sequences. With mixcr v2.1.11, UMI consensuses were aligned to TRA and TRB V and J templates and assembled into clonotypes. Clonotypes were classified as expanded or contracted when called significant by both edgeR and NoisET, with noise models trained on biological replicates. edgeR calls used a false discovery rate-adjusted p below 0.01 and a log2 fold-change threshold of 1. As an exploratory analysis of dynamics, max-normalized trajectories of the 1000 most abundant clonotypes were examined with PCA combined with hierarchical clustering. Each responding clone was given a CD4 or CD8 phenotype based on the CD4+ and CD8+ repertoires, which had been sequenced separately. The public reads were quality trimmed at Q25 with fastp and then assembled into clones with MiXCR by TCRdb, keeping productive beta chains. For every CDR3 protein sequence, its rows merge into one entry that carries the most common genes and DNA. These V and J calls derive from TCRdb rather than the authors' analysis. Across this sample there are approximately 390,000 distinct CDR3 sequences, with roughly 15% seen only once. In total, the top ten clones hold roughly 21% of the sample.

Ficoll-Paque density gradient centrifugation was used to isolate PBMCs. The germline V end is reduced by 5 bases and the J end by 1 base; junction bases left unmatched: 7. For CDR1 and CDR2, the germline V gene lists MDHEN and SYDVKM. The CDR3 spans 16 residues, from the cysteine through the phenylalanine. Just CDR3 DNA is preserved here, 48 bases in frame from base 1. This clonotype was recorded a few times. It has no known antigen specificity. The record has no base qualities; no much larger clone is one base away. Sequenced material: PBMCs or a T cell subset sorted from them (not recorded which). The source is a man younger than 35 who had mild COVID-19 (a few samples of this study predate the infection). The sample titles of this study are shuffled in the database, so cell type and time point are left out; the donor was told from shared clones. The chain links TRBV28 with TRBJ2-3, with 9 junctional bases fitting TRBD1. For the CDR3, the sequence is CASSPGQGIGTDTQYF. The sequenced DNA is TGTGCCAGCAGTCCAGGACAGGGGATAGGCACAGATACGCAGTATTTT.